The source of this T cell receptor (beta chain) is a study of control samples from healthy donors and cancer patients (dated by TCRdb to the early 2020s). The library was prepared using the immunoSEQ multiplex PCR assay. TCRdb took over this immuneACCESS table, retaining in-frame rearrangements with V and J assigned. Such tables are incomplete; in checked studies, under half of the missing clones stem from an unresolved V gene, and the remainder is unexplained. The sample profile shows more than 85,000 clones; roughly 84% of them were found once. Clones ranked in the top ten supply 38% of the sample. Comments on this clone: It lacks a known antigen. Base qualities are not at hand, and no much larger clone is one base apart.

The sequence was obtained from a man in his 70s with lung cancer. Sequences were obtained from PBMCs.

The CDR3 in this case is CASSPASLARGRETQYF. The nucleotide sequence reads as follows: TGTGCCAGCAGCCCTGCTTCACTAGCGAGGGGGAGGGAGACCCAGTACTTC. The chain is assembled from TRBV3-1 (or the pseudogene TRBV3-2) and TRBJ2-5; the D segment could be TRBD2, given 7 matching bases. V is pared back by 4 bases and J by 5 bases, with 23 bases lying between the germline termini. Looking up the germline V gene (reference sequence) yields CDR1 LGHDT and CDR2 YNNKEL. CDR3 length: 17 amino acids, cysteine to phenylalanine. Only the CDR3 region is kept as DNA, spanning 51 bases read in frame from base 1.